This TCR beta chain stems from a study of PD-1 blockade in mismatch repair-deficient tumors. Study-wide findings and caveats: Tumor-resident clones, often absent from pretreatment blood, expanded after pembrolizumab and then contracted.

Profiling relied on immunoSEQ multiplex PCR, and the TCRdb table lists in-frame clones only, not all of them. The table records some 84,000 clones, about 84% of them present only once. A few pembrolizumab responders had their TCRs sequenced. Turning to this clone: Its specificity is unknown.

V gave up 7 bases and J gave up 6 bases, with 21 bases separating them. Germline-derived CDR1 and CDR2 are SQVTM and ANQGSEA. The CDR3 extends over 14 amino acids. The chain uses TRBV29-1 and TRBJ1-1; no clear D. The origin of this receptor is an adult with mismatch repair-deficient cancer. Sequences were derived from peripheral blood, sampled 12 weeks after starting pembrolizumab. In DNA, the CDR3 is TGCAGCGCATATATCCGGGGAGAGCATCCTGAAGCTTTCTTT. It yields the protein CSAYIRGEHPEAFF. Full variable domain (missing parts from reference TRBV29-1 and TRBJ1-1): SAVISQKPSRDICQRGTSLTIQCQVDSQVTMMFWYRQQPGQSLTLIATANQGSEATYESGFVIDKFPISRPNLTFSTLTVSNMSPEDSSIYLCSAYIRGEHPEAFFGQGTRLTVV.